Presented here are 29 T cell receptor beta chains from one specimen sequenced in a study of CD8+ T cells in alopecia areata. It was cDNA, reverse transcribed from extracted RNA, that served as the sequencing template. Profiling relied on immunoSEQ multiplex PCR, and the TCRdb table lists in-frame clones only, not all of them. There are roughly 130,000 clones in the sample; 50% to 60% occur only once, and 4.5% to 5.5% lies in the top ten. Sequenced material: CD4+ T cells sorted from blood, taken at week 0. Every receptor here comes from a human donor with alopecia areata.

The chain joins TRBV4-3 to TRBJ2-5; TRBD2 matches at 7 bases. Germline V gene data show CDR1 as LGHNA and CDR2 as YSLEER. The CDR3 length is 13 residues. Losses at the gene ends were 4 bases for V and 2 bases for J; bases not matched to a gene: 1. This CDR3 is CASSRGGQETQYF. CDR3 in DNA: TGCGCCAGCAGCCGGGGGGGACAAGAGACCCAGTACTTC.

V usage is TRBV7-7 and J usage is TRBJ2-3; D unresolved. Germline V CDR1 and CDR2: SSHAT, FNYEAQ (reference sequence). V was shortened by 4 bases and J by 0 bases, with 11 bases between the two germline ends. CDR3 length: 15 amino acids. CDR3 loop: CASSSPLGSTDTQYF. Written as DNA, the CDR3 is TGTGCCAGCAGCTCGCCTTTAGGGAGCACAGATACGCAGTATTTT. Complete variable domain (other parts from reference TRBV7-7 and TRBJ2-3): GAGVSQSPRYKVTKRGQDVTLRCDPISSHATLYWYQQALGQGPEFLTYFNYEAQPDKSGLPSDRFSAERPEGSISTLTIQRTEQRDSAMYRCASSSPLGSTDTQYFGPGTRLTVL.

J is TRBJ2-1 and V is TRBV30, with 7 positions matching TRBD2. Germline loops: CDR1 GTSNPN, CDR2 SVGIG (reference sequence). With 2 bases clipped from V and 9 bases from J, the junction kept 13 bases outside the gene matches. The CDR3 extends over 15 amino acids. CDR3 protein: CAWSRFGGSTGEQFF. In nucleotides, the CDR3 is TGTGCCTGGAGTCGATTTGGCGGGAGTACGGGTGAGCAGTTCTTC.

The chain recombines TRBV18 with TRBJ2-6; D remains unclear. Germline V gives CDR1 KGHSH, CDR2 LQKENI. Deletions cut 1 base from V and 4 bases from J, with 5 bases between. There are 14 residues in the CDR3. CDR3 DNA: TGTGCCAGCTCACCACTCCGCGGGGCCAACGTCCTGACTTTC. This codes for CASSPLRGANVLTF. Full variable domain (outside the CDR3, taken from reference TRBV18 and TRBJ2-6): NAGVMQNPRHLVRRRGQEARLRCSPMKGHSHVYWYRQLPEEGLKFMVYLQKENIIDESGMPKERFSAEFPKEGPSILRIQQVVRGDSAAYFCASSPLRGANVLTFGAGSRLTVL.

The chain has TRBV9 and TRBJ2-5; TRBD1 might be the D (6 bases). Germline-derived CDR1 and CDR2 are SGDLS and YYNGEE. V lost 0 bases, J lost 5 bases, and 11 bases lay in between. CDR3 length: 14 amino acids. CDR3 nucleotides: TGTGCCAGCAGCGTAGATCACAGGGAGGAGACCCAGTACTTC. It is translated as CASSVDHREETQYF.

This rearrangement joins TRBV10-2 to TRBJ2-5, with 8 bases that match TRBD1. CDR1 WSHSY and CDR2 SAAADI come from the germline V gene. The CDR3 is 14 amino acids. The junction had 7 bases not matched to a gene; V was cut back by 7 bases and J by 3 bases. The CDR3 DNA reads TGCGCCAGCAAGAAAGGACAGGGCAAAGAGACCCAGTACTTC. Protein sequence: CASKKGQGKETQYF.

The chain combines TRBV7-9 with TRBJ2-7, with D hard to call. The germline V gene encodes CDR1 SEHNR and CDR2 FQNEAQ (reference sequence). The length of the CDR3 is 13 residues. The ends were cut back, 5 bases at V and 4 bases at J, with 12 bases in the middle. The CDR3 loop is CASSLMPEYEQYF. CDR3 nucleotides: TGTGCCAGCAGCCTAATGCCAGAGTACGAGCAGTACTTC. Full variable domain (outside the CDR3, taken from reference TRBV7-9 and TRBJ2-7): DTGVSQNPRHKITKRGQNVTFRCDPISEHNRLYWYRQTLGQGPEFLTYFQNEAQLEKSRLLSDRFSAERPKGSFSTLEIQRTEQGDSAMYLCASSLMPEYEQYFGPGTRLTVT.

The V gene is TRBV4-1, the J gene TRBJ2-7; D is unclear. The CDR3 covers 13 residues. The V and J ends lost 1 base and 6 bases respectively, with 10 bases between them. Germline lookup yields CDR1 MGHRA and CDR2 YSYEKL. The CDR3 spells CASSQVSASEQYF. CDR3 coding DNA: TGCGCCAGCAGCCAAGTCTCAGCGTCCGAGCAGTACTTC.

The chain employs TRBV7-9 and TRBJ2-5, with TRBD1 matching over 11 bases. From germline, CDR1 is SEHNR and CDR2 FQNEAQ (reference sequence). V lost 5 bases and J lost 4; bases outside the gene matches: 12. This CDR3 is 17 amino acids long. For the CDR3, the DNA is TGTGCCAGCAGCCCCGGGACAGGGGGAAGTCTAGGAGAGACCCAGTACTTC. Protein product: CASSPGTGGSLGETQYF. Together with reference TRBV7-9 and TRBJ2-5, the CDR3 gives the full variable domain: DTGVSQNPRHKITKRGQNVTFRCDPISEHNRLYWYRQTLGQGPEFLTYFQNEAQLEKSRLLSDRFSAERPKGSFSTLEIQRTEQGDSAMYLCASSPGTGGSLGETQYFGPGTRLLVL.

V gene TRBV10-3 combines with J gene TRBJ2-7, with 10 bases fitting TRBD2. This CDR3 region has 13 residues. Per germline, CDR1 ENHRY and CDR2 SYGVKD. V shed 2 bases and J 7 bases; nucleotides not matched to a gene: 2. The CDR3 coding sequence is TGTGCCATCAGTGAGAGACTAGCGGGTGAGCAGTACTTC. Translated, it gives CAISERLAGEQYF.

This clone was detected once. CDR3 sequence reads: CASSLDSSGANVLTF. The DNA of the CDR3 is TGTGCCAGCAGTCTCGACAGTTCTGGGGCCAACGTCCTGACTTTC. The rearrangement joins TRBV6-5 to TRBJ2-6; possibly TRBD1 for D (5 bases). Deletions cut 5 bases from V and 1 base from J, with 9 bases between. Germline V lookup: CDR1 MNHEY, CDR2 SVGAGI. CDR3 length: 15 residues.

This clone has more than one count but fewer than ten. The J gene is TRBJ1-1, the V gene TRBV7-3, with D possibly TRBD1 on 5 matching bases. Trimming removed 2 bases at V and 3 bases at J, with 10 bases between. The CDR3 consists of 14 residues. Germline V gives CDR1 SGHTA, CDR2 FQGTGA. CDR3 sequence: CASSLLGEDTEAFF. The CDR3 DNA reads TGTGCCAGCAGCTTATTGGGGGAGGACACTGAAGCTTTCTTT.

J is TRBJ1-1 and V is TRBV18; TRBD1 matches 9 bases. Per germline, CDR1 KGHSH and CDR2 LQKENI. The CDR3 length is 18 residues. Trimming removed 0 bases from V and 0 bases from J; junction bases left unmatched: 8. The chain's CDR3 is CASSPPRGQGYMNTEAFF. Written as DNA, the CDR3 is TGTGCCAGCTCACCACCGCGGGGACAGGGCTACATGAACACTGAAGCTTTCTTT.

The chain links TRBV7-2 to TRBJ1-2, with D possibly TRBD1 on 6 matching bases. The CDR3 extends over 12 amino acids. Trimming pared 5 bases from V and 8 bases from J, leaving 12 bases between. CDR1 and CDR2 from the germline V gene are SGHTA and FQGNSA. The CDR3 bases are TGTGCCAGCAGCCACAGGGTCAGCGGCTACACCTTC. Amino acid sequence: CASSHRVSGYTF.

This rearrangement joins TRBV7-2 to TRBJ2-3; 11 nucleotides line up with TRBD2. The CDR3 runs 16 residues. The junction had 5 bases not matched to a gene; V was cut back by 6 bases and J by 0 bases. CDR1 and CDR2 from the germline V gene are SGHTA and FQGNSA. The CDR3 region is CASRRTSGSSTDTQYF. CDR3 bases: TGTGCCAGCAGACGAACTAGCGGGAGTAGCACAGATACGCAGTATTTT.

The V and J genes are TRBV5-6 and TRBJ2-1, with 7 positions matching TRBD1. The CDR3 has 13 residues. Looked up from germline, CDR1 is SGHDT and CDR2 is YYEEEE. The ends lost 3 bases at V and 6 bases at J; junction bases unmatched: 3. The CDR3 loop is CASSWTGRNEQFF. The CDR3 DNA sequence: TGTGCCAGCAGCTGGACAGGTCGCAATGAGCAGTTCTTC.

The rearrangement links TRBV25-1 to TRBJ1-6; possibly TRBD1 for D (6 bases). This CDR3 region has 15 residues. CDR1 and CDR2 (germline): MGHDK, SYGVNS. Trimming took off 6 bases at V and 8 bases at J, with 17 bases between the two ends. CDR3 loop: CASSLEGGTDSPLHF. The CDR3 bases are TGTGCCAGCAGCCTTGAGGGGGGGACGGATTCACCCCTCCACTTT.

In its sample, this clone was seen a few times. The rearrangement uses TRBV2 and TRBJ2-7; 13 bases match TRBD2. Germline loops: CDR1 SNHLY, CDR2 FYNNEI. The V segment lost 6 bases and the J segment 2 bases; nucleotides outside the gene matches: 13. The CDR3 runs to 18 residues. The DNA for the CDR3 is TGTGCCAGCAGCTCCACTAGCGGGGGGGGACAAACAACCTACGAGCAGTACTTC. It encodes CASSSTSGGGQTTYEQYF.

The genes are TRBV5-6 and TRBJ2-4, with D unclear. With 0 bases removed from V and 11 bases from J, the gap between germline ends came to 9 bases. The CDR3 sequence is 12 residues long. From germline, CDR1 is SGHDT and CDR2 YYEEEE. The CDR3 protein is CASSLGGSLQYF. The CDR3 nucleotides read TGTGCCAGCAGCTTGGGCGGTAGCCTTCAGTACTTC.

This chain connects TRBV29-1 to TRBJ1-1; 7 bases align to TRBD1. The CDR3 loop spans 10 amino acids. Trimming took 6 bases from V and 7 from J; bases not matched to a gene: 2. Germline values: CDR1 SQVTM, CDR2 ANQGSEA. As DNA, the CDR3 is TGCAGCGTGGACAGGAGTGAAGCTTTCTTT. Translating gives CSVDRSEAFF.

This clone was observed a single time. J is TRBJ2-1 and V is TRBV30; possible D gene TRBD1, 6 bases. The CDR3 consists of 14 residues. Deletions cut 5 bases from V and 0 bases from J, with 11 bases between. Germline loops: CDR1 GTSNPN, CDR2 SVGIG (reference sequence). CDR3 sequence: CAWLGGVSYNEQFF. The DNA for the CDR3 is TGTGCCTGGCTAGGGGGAGTCTCCTACAATGAGCAGTTCTTC. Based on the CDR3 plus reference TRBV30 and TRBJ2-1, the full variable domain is SQTIHQWPATLVQPVGSPLSLECTVEGTSNPNLYWYRQAAGRGLQLLFYSVGIGQISSEVPQNLSASRPQDRQFILSSKKLLLSDSGFYLCAWLGGVSYNEQFFGPGTRLTVL.

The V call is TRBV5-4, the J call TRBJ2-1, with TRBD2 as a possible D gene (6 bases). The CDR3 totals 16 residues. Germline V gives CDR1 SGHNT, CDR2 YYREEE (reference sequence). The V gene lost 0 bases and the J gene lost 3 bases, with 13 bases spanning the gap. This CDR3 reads CASSLGYASVYNEQFF. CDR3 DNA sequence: TGTGCCAGCAGCTTGGGGTACGCTAGCGTCTACAATGAGCAGTTCTTC.

In DNA, the CDR3 is TGCGCCAGCAGCTGGACTTCAACCTCCACAGATACGCAGTATTTT. Encoded protein: CASSWTSTSTDTQYF. The rearrangement joins TRBV5-1 to TRBJ2-3, with D maybe TRBD2 (5 bases). Trimming pared 3 bases from V and 2 bases from J, leaving 13 bases between. This CDR3 spans 15 amino acids. The germline V gene encodes CDR1 SGHRS and CDR2 YFSETQ.

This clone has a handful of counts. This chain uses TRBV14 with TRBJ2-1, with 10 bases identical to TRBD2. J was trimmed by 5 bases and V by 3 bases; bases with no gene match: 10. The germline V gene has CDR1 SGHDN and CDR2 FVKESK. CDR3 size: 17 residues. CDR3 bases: TGTGCCAGCAGCCATGTTCGAGCGGGGGGGGCGCACAATGAGCAGTTCTTC. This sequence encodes CASSHVRAGGAHNEQFF.

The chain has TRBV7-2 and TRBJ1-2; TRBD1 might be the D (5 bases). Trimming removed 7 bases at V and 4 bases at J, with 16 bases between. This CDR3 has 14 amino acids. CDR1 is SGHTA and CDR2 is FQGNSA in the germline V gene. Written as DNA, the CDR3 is TGTGCCAGCACCCCTGGGCAGGGAGGCTATGGCTACACCTTC. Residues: CASTPGQGGYGYTF.

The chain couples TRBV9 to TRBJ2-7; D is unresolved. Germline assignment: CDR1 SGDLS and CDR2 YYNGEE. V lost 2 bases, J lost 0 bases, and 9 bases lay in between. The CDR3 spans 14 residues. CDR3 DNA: TGTGCCAGCAGCGTGGACCGAGACTCCTACGAGCAGTACTTC. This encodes CASSVDRDSYEQYF.

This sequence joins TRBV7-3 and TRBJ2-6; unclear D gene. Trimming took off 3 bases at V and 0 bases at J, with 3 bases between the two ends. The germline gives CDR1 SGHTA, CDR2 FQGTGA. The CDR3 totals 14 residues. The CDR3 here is CASSFSSGANVLTF. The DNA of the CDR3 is TGTGCCAGCAGCTTTAGCTCTGGGGCCAACGTCCTGACTTTC.

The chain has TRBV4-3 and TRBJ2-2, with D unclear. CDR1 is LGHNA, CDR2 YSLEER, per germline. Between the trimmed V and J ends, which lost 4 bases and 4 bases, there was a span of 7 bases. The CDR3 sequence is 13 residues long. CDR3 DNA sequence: TGCGCCAGCAGCCCTACCTCCACCGGGGAGCTGTTTTTT. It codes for CASSPTSTGELFF.

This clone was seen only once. Here the CDR3 reads CASSNSGGLYNEQFF. CDR3 nucleotide sequence: TGTGCCAGCAGCAATAGCGGGGGACTCTACAATGAGCAGTTCTTC. The V call is TRBV28, the J call TRBJ2-1; 9 nucleotides align to TRBD2. V shed 6 bases and J 3 bases; nucleotides not matched to a gene: 6. CDR1 and CDR2 from the germline V gene are MDHEN and SYDVKM. This CDR3 region has 15 residues. Full variable domain (missing parts from reference TRBV28 and TRBJ2-1): DVKVTQSSRYLVKRTGEKVFLECVQDMDHENMFWYRQDPGLGLRLIYFSYDVKMKEKGDIPEGYSVSREKKERFSLILESASTNQTSMYLCASSNSGGLYNEQFFGPGTRLTVL.